Shown below are 22 T cell receptor beta chains from a single sample sequenced in a study of human T cells and chemical hapten exposure. TCRdb reanalysed the RACE reads using MiXCR and keeps one entry per CDR3 protein. Among about 84,000 distinct CDR3 sequences listed, 10% were seen once. Time point meaning: patch test 2, 6 weeks after DPC sensitization. Documented treatment: therapeutic diphenylcyclopropenone sensitization with weekly scalp DPC. Sequencing was performed on whole blood, taken in connection with sensitization to the hapten diphenylcyclopropenone (DPC). The receptors originated from a woman aged 45-65 years with alopecia areata. Some clones in this sample may be carry-over from other donors' samples.

The chain recombines TRBV2 with TRBJ1-4, with D possibly being TRBD1 (6 bases). Germline assignment: CDR1 SNHLY and CDR2 FYNNEI. With 6 bases removed from V and 5 bases from J, the gap between germline ends came to 16 bases. The CDR3 spans 15 residues. The CDR3: CASRRGRDTNEKLFF. The CDR3 bases are TGTGCCAGCAGGAGAGGCCGGGACACAAATGAAAAACTGTTTTTT.

This clonotype turned up a few times. The chain joins TRBV13 to TRBJ2-2; either TRBD1 or TRBD2 may supply D (6 bases each). V was cut by 5 bases and J by 3 bases, with 10 bases left in between. CDR3 size: 14 residues. Germline loops: CDR1 PRHDT, CDR2 FYEKMQ (reference sequence). The chain's CDR3 is CASSRGGYTGELFF. In DNA form, the CDR3 reads TGTGCCAGCAGCCGAGGGGGGTACACCGGGGAGCTGTTTTTT.

This clonotype was found many times. V gene TRBV14 combines with J gene TRBJ2-1, with TRBD1 matching over 8 bases. Germline CDR1 and CDR2: SGHDN and FVKESK. CDR3 length: 16 residues. With 2 bases clipped from V and 3 bases from J, the junction kept 6 bases outside the gene matches. The CDR3 spells CASSQNRDRYYNEQFF. For the CDR3, the DNA is TGTGCCAGCAGCCAAAACCGGGACAGGTACTACAATGAGCAGTTCTTC.

This clonotype was seen many times. V usage is TRBV7-2 and J usage is TRBJ2-7; the D gene is possibly TRBD1 (6 bases). Germline V lookup: CDR1 SGHTA, CDR2 FQGNSA. The V end was cut by 6 bases, the J end by 2 bases, with 11 bases between. This CDR3 spans 13 amino acids. The CDR3 is CASRSRGTYEQYF. The DNA for the CDR3 is TGTGCCAGCAGGTCCAGGGGCACCTACGAGCAGTACTTC. Combining the CDR3 with reference TRBV7-2 and TRBJ2-7 gives the whole variable domain GAGVSQSPSNKVTEKGKDVELRCDPISGHTALYWYRQSLGQGLEFLIYFQGNSAPDKSGLPSDRFSAERTGGSVSTLTIQRTQQEDSAVYLCASRSRGTYEQYFGPGTRLTVT.

This clonotype occurred a few times. The chain couples TRBV5-6 to TRBJ2-3; D remains unclear. Germline V lookup: CDR1 SGHDT, CDR2 YYEEEE. Trimming took off 4 bases at V and 1 base at J, with 4 bases between the two ends. CDR3 length: 12 residues. CDR3 amino acids: CASSAGTDTQYF. For the CDR3, the DNA is TGTGCCAGCAGCGCAGGCACAGATACGCAGTATTTT. The entire variable domain, with the rest obtained from reference TRBV5-6 and TRBJ2-3, is as follows: DAGVTQSPTHLIKTRGQQVTLRCSPKSGHDTVSWYQQALGQGPQFIFQYYEEEERQRGNFPDRFSGHQFPNYSSELNVNALLLGDSALYLCASSAGTDTQYFGPGTRLTVL.

The CDR3 nucleotides read TGCAGCGTCACCCGGGGGTTGGATCAGCCCCAGCATTTT. The encoded protein is CSVTRGLDQPQHF. The V and J genes are TRBV29-1 and TRBJ1-5, with D perhaps matching TRBD1 (5 bases). CDR3 length: 13 amino acids. Germline CDR1 is SQVTM and CDR2 is ANQGSEA. Trimming stripped 6 bases from V and 5 bases from J, with 14 bases between.

The chain recombines TRBV7-2 with TRBJ2-1, with D tentatively TRBD2 (5 bases). The CDR3 totals 13 residues. V was clipped by 6 bases and J by 1 base, with 7 bases between them. Germline CDR1 and CDR2: SGHTA and FQGNSA. CDR3: CASRSGSYNEQFF. The CDR3 DNA reads as TGTGCCAGCAGGAGCGGATCCTACAATGAGCAGTTCTTC.

This clonotype occurred a few times. The J gene is TRBJ2-1, the V gene TRBV12-3 or TRBV12-4; D may be TRBD2 (6 bases). CDR3 length equals 15 residues. Trimming shortened V by 5 bases and J by 8 bases, and 19 bases separated the two germline ends. In DNA form, the CDR3 reads TGTGCCAGCAGTATAGGACTACGGGGGATAGATGAGCAGTTCTTC. Its translation is CASSIGLRGIDEQFF.

V usage is TRBV20-1 and J usage is TRBJ1-2, with D maybe TRBD1 (6 bases). Trimming stripped 3 bases from V and 3 bases from J, with 11 bases between. The germline V gene encodes CDR1 DFQATT and CDR2 SNEGSKA (reference sequence). The CDR3 runs to 13 residues. CDR3 sequence (DNA): TGCAGTGCTAGTCAGGGGCTCTACTATGGCTACACCTTC. As protein: CSASQGLYYGYTF.

This clonotype was counted at least ten times. The chain has TRBV12-3 or TRBV12-4 and TRBJ1-1; D unclear. V was clipped by 3 bases and J by 11 bases, with 16 bases between them. This CDR3 comprises 13 residues. The CDR3 is CASSFPQHLRAFF. CDR3 DNA: TGTGCCAGCAGTTTCCCCCAGCATCTTCGGGCTTTCTTT.

This clonotype appeared a few times. The chain recombines TRBV6-2 or TRBV6-3 with TRBJ2-1; D is tentatively TRBD1 or TRBD2 (5 bases each). Germline V gene lookup returns CDR1 MNHEY and CDR2 SVGEGT. V shed 2 bases and J shed 2 bases, with 10 bases lying between them. CDR3 length: 15 residues. CDR3 coding DNA: TGTGCCAGCAGTTACGATTGGGGGACCTACAATGAGCAGTTCTTC. Translation gives CASSYDWGTYNEQFF.

This clonotype was seen ten or more times. The chain carries TRBV29-1 and TRBJ1-2, with 7 bases lining up with TRBD1. Looked up from germline, CDR1 is SQVTM and CDR2 is ANQGSEA. The length of the CDR3 is 13 residues. J lost 9 bases, V lost 3 bases, and 10 bases had no gene match. As DNA, the CDR3 is TGCAGCGTTGAGATTACAGGGGACTACCGCTACACCTTC. Translated, it gives CSVEITGDYRYTF.

In DNA, the CDR3 is TGTGCCTGGAGTACCGGGGGATTGGGCATTCAGTACTTC. It yields the protein CAWSTGGLGIQYF. This chain links TRBV30 with TRBJ2-4; D might be TRBD2 (6 bases). This CDR3 contains 13 residues. The germline V gene encodes CDR1 GTSNPN and CDR2 SVGIG (reference sequence). Between the trimmed V and J ends, which lost 2 bases and 9 bases, there was a span of 14 bases.

The V call is TRBV20-1, the J call TRBJ2-5; D may be TRBD1 (5 bases). This CDR3 spans 15 amino acids. CDR1 DFQATT and CDR2 SNEGSKA come from the germline V gene (reference sequence). The V end was cut by 0 bases, the J end by 0 bases, with 11 bases between. CDR3: CSARDRAGYQETQYF. In DNA, the CDR3 is TGCAGTGCTAGAGATCGGGCAGGGTACCAAGAGACCCAGTACTTC.

In this sample, this clonotype turned up a few times. V is TRBV11-3 and J is TRBJ1-1; D is ambiguous. The CDR3 is 14 residues long. The germline V gene encodes CDR1 SGHNT and CDR2 YENEEA. Trimming took off 1 base at V and 1 base at J, with 7 bases between the two ends. CDR3 amino acids: CASSLGYRNTEAFF. CDR3 nucleotides: TGTGCCAGCAGCTTAGGTTACAGGAACACTGAAGCTTTCTTT.

Turning to this clonotype: One base away lies a much larger clone, so this may be a sequencing read error. The rearrangement uses TRBV20-1 and TRBJ2-5, with 9 positions matching TRBD2. Trimming took 1 base from V and 5 from J; bases not matched to a gene: 11. This CDR3 is built from 16 residues. Germline V CDR1 and CDR2: DFQATT, SNEGSKA (reference sequence). CDR3 loop: CSARGLREGPGETQYF. CDR3 nucleotide sequence: TGCAGTGCTAGAGGGTTGCGGGAGGGCCCGGGGGAGACCCAGTACTTC.

This chain uses TRBV4-3 with TRBJ2-2; D is unclear. Trimming shortened V by 0 bases and J by 0 bases, and 2 bases separated the two germline ends. The CDR3 spans 14 residues. Looked up from germline, CDR1 is LGHNA and CDR2 is YSLEER. CDR3 loop: CASSQDANTGELFF. The DNA of the CDR3 is TGCGCCAGCAGCCAAGATGCGAACACCGGGGAGCTGTTTTTT.

The J gene is TRBJ1-5, the V gene TRBV20-1; TRBD1 matches 7 bases. V shed 6 bases, J shed 3 bases, and the junction held 5 bases outside the gene matches. The CDR3 is made up of 13 amino acids. Germline V lookup: CDR1 DFQATT, CDR2 SNEGSKA (reference sequence). The CDR3 DNA is TGCAGTGCCGTGACAGGGATCAATCAGCCCCAGCATTTT. Translated, it gives CSAVTGINQPQHF.

The chain has TRBV29-1 and TRBJ1-6; TRBD1 matches 9 bases. There are 13 residues in the CDR3. V gave up 6 bases and J gave up 6 bases; unmatched junction bases: 3. Germline CDR1 and CDR2: SQVTM and ANQGSEA. CDR3: CSVRTGVNSPLHF. The CDR3 nucleotides are TGCAGCGTCCGGACAGGGGTTAATTCACCCCTCCACTTT.

This clonotype occurred a few times. V gene TRBV5-5 combines with J gene TRBJ1-6; possibly TRBD1 for D (5 bases). V was trimmed by 6 bases and J by 0 bases, leaving 10 bases between them. The CDR3 extends over 15 amino acids. CDR1 and CDR2 from the germline V gene are SGHKS and YYEKEE (reference sequence). CDR3 sequence: CASTTGVSYNSPLHF. The CDR3 nucleotides are TGTGCCAGCACCACGGGGGTCTCCTATAATTCACCCCTCCACTTT.

By proportion, this clonotype is medium-sized. This sequence joins TRBV11-2 and TRBJ1-1; TRBD1 might be the D (5 bases). Germline V gene lookup returns CDR1 SGHAT and CDR2 FQNNGV. V was cut by 4 bases and J by 5 bases, with 8 bases left in between. CDR3 size: 12 residues. The CDR3 nucleotides are TGTGCCAGCAGCTGGACAAATACTGAAGCTTTCTTT. This encodes CASSWTNTEAFF.

This clonotype occurred many times. This rearrangement joins TRBV5-1 to TRBJ2-1, with a weak D call TRBD2 (6 bases). Trimming stripped 1 base from V and 1 base from J, with 12 bases between. CDR3 size: 16 residues. Germline V gene lookup returns CDR1 SGHRS and CDR2 YFSETQ. The CDR3 sequence is CASSLPLGTSYNEQFF. For the CDR3, the DNA is TGCGCCAGCAGCTTGCCCCTTGGGACTTCCTACAATGAGCAGTTCTTC.